A single sample gave rise to the 12 T cell receptor beta chains below, sequenced in a study of immune evolution from preneoplasia to lung adenocarcinoma. Sequenced by immunoSEQ multiplex PCR; TCRdb stores in-frame clones only, minus some. The sample yields roughly 5,700 clones, roughly four fifths seen once. The sample comprised FFPE normal lung tissue adjacent to the tumor. These receptors originate from a person aged 50-75 years with lung adenocarcinoma.

CDR3 amino acids: CASSLEQNEKLFF. The CDR3 region has the DNA TGCGCCAGCAGCTTGGAACAGAATGAAAAACTGTTTTTT. The V gene is TRBV5-1, the J gene TRBJ1-4; no definite D call. CDR1 is SGHRS, CDR2 YFSETQ, per germline. The length of the CDR3 is 13 residues. V lost 0 bases and J lost 5, with 5 bases in between.

This clone showed up just once. The V gene is TRBV28, the J gene TRBJ1-2; D not resolved. The V gene lost 3 bases and the J gene lost 5 bases, with 4 bases spanning the gap. The CDR3 totals 11 residues. Germline V gene sequence: CDR1 MDHEN, CDR2 SYDVKM. DNA for the CDR3: TGTGCCAGCAGTTTTACGTATGGCTACACCTTC. It yields the protein CASSFTYGYTF.

The V and J genes are TRBV10-3 and TRBJ1-1; D is undetermined. Germline values: CDR1 ENHRY, CDR2 SYGVKD. The CDR3 spans 13 residues. V lost 0 bases, J lost 1 base, and 3 bases lay in between. This chain's CDR3 is CAISESGNTEAFF. The CDR3 DNA follows: TGTGCCATCAGTGAGTCAGGGAACACTGAAGCTTTCTTT.

This clone appeared a few times. This chain connects TRBV6-5 to TRBJ1-1; D is ambiguous. This CDR3 region has 13 residues. V lost 5 bases and J 5 bases, leaving 12 bases between the germline ends. Germline V gives CDR1 MNHEY, CDR2 SVGAGI. The CDR3 protein is CASSNPERTEAFF. The CDR3 nucleotides read TGTGCCAGCAGTAACCCCGAAAGAACTGAAGCTTTCTTT.

The chain links TRBV6-5 to TRBJ1-5; D is possibly TRBD1 (5 bases). The germline gives CDR1 MNHEY, CDR2 SVGAGI. The CDR3 loop spans 13 amino acids. V was trimmed by 4 bases and J by 1 base, leaving 5 bases between them. In DNA form, the CDR3 reads TGTGCCAGCAGTTGGGGGAGCAATCAGCCCCAGCATTTT. Residues: CASSWGSNQPQHF.

The rearrangement links TRBV28 to TRBJ2-7; perhaps D is TRBD1 or TRBD2 (5 bases each). Trimming shortened V by 3 bases and J by 3 bases, and 12 bases separated the two germline ends. Germline V gene sequence: CDR1 MDHEN, CDR2 SYDVKM. CDR3 length: 14 amino acids. CDR3 nucleotide sequence: TGTGCCAGCAGTTTGCTCGGGACGGACTACGAGCAGTACTTC. This codes for CASSLLGTDYEQYF.

CDR3 amino acids: CASSLVLPSSEQYF. The CDR3 nucleotides read TGTGCCAGCAGCTTAGTCCTCCCTAGCTCCGAGCAGTACTTC. The genes are TRBV11-2 and TRBJ2-7; perhaps TRBD2 as D (5 bases). Trimming left V 1 base short and J 6 bases short, with 13 bases between. The CDR3 is 14 residues long. Germline V gene sequence: CDR1 SGHAT, CDR2 FQNNGV.

By share, this clone counts as large. This rearrangement joins TRBV29-1 to TRBJ2-4; D perhaps matches TRBD2 (6 bases). The CDR3 runs to 11 residues. CDR1 is SQVTM, CDR2 ANQGSEA, per germline. V lost 3 bases and J lost 6, with 6 bases in between. CDR3 loop: CSVDGGNIQYF. The CDR3 DNA reads as TGCAGCGTTGACGGGGGAAACATTCAGTACTTC.

The chain is built from TRBV11-3 and TRBJ1-1; D not resolved. Trimming pared 0 bases from V and 4 bases from J, leaving 6 bases between. From germline, CDR1 is SGHNT and CDR2 YENEEA. The length of the CDR3 is 13 residues. CDR3 amino acids: CASSLDLATEAFF. DNA for the CDR3: TGTGCCAGCAGCTTAGATCTCGCCACTGAAGCTTTCTTT.

This sequence joins TRBV4-1 and TRBJ2-1, with 11 positions matching TRBD2. This CDR3 spans 15 amino acids. Trimming at V came to 0 bases and at J to 10 bases, leaving 5 bases not matched to a gene. From germline, CDR1 is MGHRA and CDR2 YSYEKL. The CDR3 sequence is CASSQEFTSGREQFF. Written as DNA, the CDR3 is TGCGCCAGCAGCCAAGAGTTTACTAGCGGGAGAGAGCAGTTCTTC.

The rearrangement links TRBV6-1 to TRBJ2-7; the match to TRBD1 covers 7 bases. J gave up 2 bases and V 2 bases, and 9 bases lay outside the gene matches. The germline gives CDR1 MNHNS, CDR2 SASEGT. There are 16 residues in the CDR3. CDR3 bases: TGTGCCAGCAGTGAACTTGACAGGGTCCTAACCTACGAGCAGTACTTC. Its protein product is CASSELDRVLTYEQYF.

This clone has just a few counts. The V and J genes are TRBV9 and TRBJ2-1; the D gene is possibly TRBD2 (6 bases). Trimming removed 0 bases at V and 6 bases at J, with 13 bases between. Germline V gene data show CDR1 as SGDLS and CDR2 as YYNGEE. The CDR3 is 15 residues long. The CDR3 region is CASSVGRAGRNEQFF. In DNA, the CDR3 is TGTGCCAGCAGCGTAGGCAGGGCGGGACGCAATGAGCAGTTCTTC.